Shown below are 12 T cell receptor beta chains from a single sample sequenced in a study of blood T cell repertoires in COVID-19. Some clones are missing from TCRdb's copy, which holds only in-frame ones; the method was immunoSEQ multiplex PCR. This repertoire shows under 45,000 clones, approximately 87% found once; its top ten account for about 4%. Sample: peripheral blood. The receptors here all came from a man in his forties with COVID-19, enrolled during active disease.

The chain has TRBV15 and TRBJ1-1; D is possibly TRBD1 (5 bases). Looked up from germline, CDR1 is LNHNV and CDR2 is YYDKDF (reference sequence). The CDR3 is made up of 16 amino acids. V was cut by 5 bases and J by 2 bases, with 18 bases left in between. DNA of the CDR3: TGTGCCACCAGCTTCCGGCTGGCGGGGGAAAACACTGAAGCTTTCTTT. It is translated as CATSFRLAGENTEAFF. Supplemented by reference TRBV15 and TRBJ1-1, the full variable domain reads DAMVIQNPRYQVTQFGKPVTLSCSQTLNHNVMYWYQQKSSQAPKLLFHYYDKDFNNEADTPDNFQSRRPNTSFCFLDIRSPGLGDTAMYLCATSFRLAGENTEAFFGQGTRLTVV.

V is TRBV10-2 and J is TRBJ1-5; D is perhaps TRBD1 (5 bases). The CDR3 has 13 amino acids. V gave up 0 bases and J gave up 7 bases, with 7 bases separating them. Germline V gene lookup returns CDR1 WSHSY and CDR2 SAAADI. In DNA, the CDR3 is TGCGCCAGCAGTGAGTCGCGGGACCAGCCCCAGCATTTT. As protein: CASSESRDQPQHF.

The chain carries TRBV19 and TRBJ2-3; D is perhaps TRBD2 (5 bases). The CDR3 contains 15 residues. The germline V gene encodes CDR1 LNHDA and CDR2 SQIVND (reference sequence). V was clipped by 7 bases and J by 4 bases, with 18 bases between them. The CDR3 nucleotides are TGTGCCAGTACCGGTATCTTCCCCGGGGCAGATACGCAGTATTTT. Its translation is CASTGIFPGADTQYF.

This chain joins TRBV3-1 (or the pseudogene TRBV3-2) and TRBJ2-2, with a weak D call TRBD2 (5 bases). Trimming took 6 bases from V and 5 from J, leaving 7 bases between them. CDR1 LGHDT and CDR2 YNNKEL come from the germline V gene (reference sequence). The CDR3 has 12 residues. This CDR3 reads CASRGGTGELFF. The DNA for the CDR3 is TGTGCCAGCAGGGGCGGGACCGGGGAGCTGTTTTTT.

The chain employs TRBV9 and TRBJ1-2, with D possibly matching TRBD1 (6 bases). Germline V lookup: CDR1 SGDLS, CDR2 YYNGEE. V was cut by 4 bases and J by 4 bases, with 14 bases left in between. The CDR3 is 14 amino acids. The CDR3 sequence: CASSRDRGGYGYTF. CDR3 in DNA: TGTGCCAGCAGCCGGGACCGAGGGGGCTATGGCTACACCTTC.

The chain has TRBV18 and TRBJ2-3; D is perhaps TRBD2 (6 bases). This CDR3 is built from 15 residues. V lost 0 bases and J lost 3, with 10 bases in between. The germline V gene encodes CDR1 KGHSH and CDR2 LQKENI. CDR3 nucleotide sequence: TGTGCCAGCTCACCACCCAGAAGCGGGACAGATACGCAGTATTTT. Translation gives CASSPPRSGTDTQYF.

This clone has a handful of counts. The chain combines TRBV12-3 or TRBV12-4 with TRBJ1-1; D possibly corresponds to TRBD1 (6 bases). This CDR3 has 12 amino acids. V lost 6 bases to trimming and J lost 4 bases, with 9 bases between them. The chain's CDR3 is CASRQGFTEAFF. CDR3 nucleotide sequence: TGTGCCAGCAGACAGGGCTTCACTGAAGCTTTCTTT.

This chain uses TRBV5-6 with TRBJ2-6; D not resolved. Trimming left V 0 bases short and J 1 base short, with 5 bases between. CDR3 length: 15 amino acids. Per the germline V gene, CDR1 is SGHDT and CDR2 is YYEEEE. As DNA, the CDR3 is TGTGCCAGCAGCTTGGTGGCTTCTGGGGCCAACGTCCTGACTTTC. Its translation is CASSLVASGANVLTF.

V usage is TRBV10-2 and J usage is TRBJ1-4; TRBD1 aligns across 8 bases. Trimming removed 3 bases from V and 8 bases from J; junction bases left unmatched: 5. The CDR3 extends over 14 amino acids. Germline-derived CDR1 and CDR2 are WSHSY and SAAADI. The CDR3 coding sequence is TGCGCCAGCAGTGAATGGACAGGGAGGGAAAAACTGTTTTTT. This gives the protein CASSEWTGREKLFF.

The chain uses TRBV6-1 and TRBJ2-1, with 11 bases identical to TRBD2. V lost 1 base to trimming and J lost 9 bases; unmatched junction nucleotides: 5. From germline, CDR1 is MNHNS and CDR2 SASEGT. The CDR3 has 15 amino acids. Written as DNA, the CDR3 is TGTGCCAGCAGTGAAGTGATAGCGGGAGGGCGTGAGCAGTTCTTC. Protein product: CASSEVIAGGREQFF.

The chain carries TRBV11-2 and TRBJ2-3; TRBD2 aligns across 10 bases. Germline V gives CDR1 SGHAT, CDR2 FQNNGV. The CDR3 is 15 amino acids. V trimming: 4 bases; J trimming: 5 bases; junction bases outside the gene matches: 6. CDR3 sequence: CASSSSGRGGDTQYF. The DNA for the CDR3 is TGTGCCAGCAGCTCAAGCGGGAGGGGAGGAGATACGCAGTATTTT.

This rearrangement joins TRBV28 to TRBJ2-7; D is unclear. Germline V gene lookup returns CDR1 MDHEN and CDR2 SYDVKM. V lost 4 bases, J lost 2 bases, and 9 bases lay in between. This CDR3 contains 13 residues. The CDR3 loop is CASSSEAPYEQYF. CDR3 nucleotides: TGTGCCAGCAGTTCCGAAGCCCCCTACGAGCAGTACTTC.